The sequence of this TCR beta chain was determined in a study of cytomegalovirus exposure and HLA in healthy donors. CDR1 is LNHDA, CDR2 SQIVND, per germline (reference sequence). Trimming pared 2 bases from V and 10 bases from J, leaving 9 bases between. The CDR3 is 12 residues long. A multiplex PCR was run with 60 Vbeta primers and 13 Jbeta primers. Profiling relied on immunoSEQ multiplex PCR, and the TCRdb table lists in-frame clones only, not all of them. This table holds fewer than 130,000 clones, more than 60% found once. Sequenced input: PBMCs. The chain joins TRBV19 to TRBJ1-5; D gene ambiguous. The receptor was derived from a man between 25 and 39 years old in good health and CMV-seropositive. CDR3 DNA: TGTGCCAGTAGTATATTCGGGGAACCCCAGCATTTT. Translation gives CASSIFGEPQHF.